This T cell receptor beta chain was observed in a study of technical replicates of blood from several donors. V was trimmed by 3 bases and J by 4 bases, leaving 11 bases between them. The germline V gene encodes CDR1 SGHNT and CDR2 YYREEE (reference sequence). The CDR3 loop spans 14 amino acids. Sequencing was performed with immunoSEQ multiplex PCR; in TCRdb, only in-frame clones are kept and a portion is missing. The table lists fewer than 100,000 clones, about 97% of them singletons. The TCR was taken from a human donor in good health. This sequence joins TRBV5-4 and TRBJ2-4; a possible D gene is TRBD1 (5 bases). Sequencing input: T cells isolated from PBMCs. DNA of the CDR3: TGTGCCAGCAGCTCTGGACAACTAAAAAACATTCAGTACTTC. As protein: CASSSGQLKNIQYF. The full variable domain, its missing parts supplied by reference TRBV5-4 and TRBJ2-4, is ETGVTQSPTHLIKTRGQQVTLRCSSQSGHNTVSWYQQALGQGPQFIFQYYREEENGRGNFPPRFSGLQFPNYSSELNVNALELDDSALYLCASSSGQLKNIQYFGAGTRLSVL.